A single T cell receptor beta chain is shown here with its context. The antigen is undetermined. The data were obtained in a study of T cells expressing NK-cell markers. Overall study findings and caveats: Similarly, these clonotypes led the CD3+CD56-NKG2C+ fraction as well in a few donors. NKG2C+ dominant clonotype frequencies in five or six donors were about 1.0-7.5% of CD8+ T cells.

CDR3 length: 15 amino acids. The germline V gene has CDR1 KGHDR and CDR2 SFDVKD. Using the 5' RACE reads, TCRdb records one entry per CDR3 protein without DNA. The record lists around 470,000 distinct CDR3 sequences, of which the ten most abundant hold almost 1.5%. The sequence was collected from a woman aged 50 to 60 in good health. Sequencing was performed on blood T cells: a sorted CD56 or NKG2C T cell subset, CD4+ or CD8+ T cells, or bulk PBMC T cells (not recorded which). V and J are TRBV24-1 and TRBJ2-3; TCRdb returns TRBD2, unconfirmable since there is no DNA. The CDR3 loop is CATTLGSGPTDTQYF.